This entry lists 2 T cell receptor beta chains sequenced from one sample in a study of T-cell reconstitution after alpha-beta-depleted transplantation in children. Researchers prepared the TCRbeta library using unique molecular identifiers, the study reports. Via MiXCR, TCRdb re-called the PCR reads, giving one row per CDR3 protein. Among more than 400,000 distinct CDR3 sequences listed, roughly 10% were seen once. The sample here was PBMCs, mostly from graft donor cells, taken 180 days after TCRalphabeta/CD19-depleted stem cell transplant. These receptors originate from a female patient aged 2 to 10 who had a stem cell transplant for aplastic anemia, so the T cells may come from the graft donor.

The chain joins TRBV28 to TRBJ2-5; D is uncertain. The CDR3 extends over 13 amino acids. The V end was cut by 7 bases, the J end by 3 bases, with 12 bases between. Per germline, CDR1 MDHEN and CDR2 SYDVKM. The CDR3: CASTPWKEETQYF. DNA of the CDR3: TGTGCCAGCACCCCCTGGAAGGAAGAGACCCAGTACTTC.

This chain links TRBV30 with TRBJ1-5; 7 positions agree with TRBD1. The germline V gene encodes CDR1 GTSNPN and CDR2 SVGIG (reference sequence). The length of the CDR3 is 16 residues. After removal of 1 base from V and 2 bases from J, the junction contained 8 bases not matched to a gene. For the CDR3, the DNA is TGTGCCTGGAGTGGCAACAGGGGAGTCGGCAATCAGCCCCAGCATTTT. It translates to CAWSGNRGVGNQPQHF.